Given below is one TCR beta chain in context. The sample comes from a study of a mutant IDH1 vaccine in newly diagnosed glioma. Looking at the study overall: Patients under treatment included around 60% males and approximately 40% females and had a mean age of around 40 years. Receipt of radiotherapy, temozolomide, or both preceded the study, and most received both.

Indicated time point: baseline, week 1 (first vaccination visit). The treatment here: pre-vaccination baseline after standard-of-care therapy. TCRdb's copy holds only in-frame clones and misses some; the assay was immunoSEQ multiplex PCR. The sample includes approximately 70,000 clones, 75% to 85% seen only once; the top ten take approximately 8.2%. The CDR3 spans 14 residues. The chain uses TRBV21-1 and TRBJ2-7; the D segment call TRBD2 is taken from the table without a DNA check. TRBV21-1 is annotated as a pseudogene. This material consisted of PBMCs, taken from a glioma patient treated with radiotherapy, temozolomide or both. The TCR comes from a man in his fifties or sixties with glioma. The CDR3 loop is CASSLLAGAWEQYF. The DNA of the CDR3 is TGTGCCAGCAGCCTACTAGCGGGGGCTTGGGAGCAGTACTTC.